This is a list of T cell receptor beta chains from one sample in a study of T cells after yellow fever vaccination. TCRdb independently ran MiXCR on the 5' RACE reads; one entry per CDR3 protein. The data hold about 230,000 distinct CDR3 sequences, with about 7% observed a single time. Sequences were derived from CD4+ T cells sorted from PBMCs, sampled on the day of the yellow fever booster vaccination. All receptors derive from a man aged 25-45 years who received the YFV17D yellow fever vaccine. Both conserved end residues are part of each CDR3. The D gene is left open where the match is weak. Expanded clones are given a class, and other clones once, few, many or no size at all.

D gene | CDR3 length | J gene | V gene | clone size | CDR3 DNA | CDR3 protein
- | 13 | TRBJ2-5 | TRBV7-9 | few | TGTGCCAGCAGCCCGGGAGTAGCGGAGACCCAGTACTTC | CASSPGVAETQYF
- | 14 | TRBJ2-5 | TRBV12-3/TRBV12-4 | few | TGTGCCAGCACTACGAGGGTCGGGGGAGAGACCCAGTACTTC | CASTTRVGGETQYF
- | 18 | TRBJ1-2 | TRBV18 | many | TGTGCCAGCTCACCTCCTTGGGGGGCCCTCCAGCCTAGGAATGGCTACACCTTC | CASSPPWGALQPRNGYTF
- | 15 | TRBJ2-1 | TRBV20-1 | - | TGCAGTGCACCCGAAACAGGGATCCCCTACAATGAGCAGTTCTTC | CSAPETGIPYNEQFF
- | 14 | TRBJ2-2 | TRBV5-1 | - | TGCGCCAGCTCTCCGCGGGCTTACACCGGGGAGCTGTTTTTT | CASSPRAYTGELFF
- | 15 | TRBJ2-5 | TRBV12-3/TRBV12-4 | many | TGTGCCAGCAGTCATCAGACAGAAAGCGTGGAGACCCAGTACTTC | CASSHQTESVETQYF
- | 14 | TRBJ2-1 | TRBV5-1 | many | TGCGCCAGCAGTGAAGGAATGTCCTACAATGAGCAGTTCTTC | CASSEGMSYNEQFF
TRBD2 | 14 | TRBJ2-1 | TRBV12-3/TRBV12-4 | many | TGTGCCAGCAGTTCGTTTAGCGGGAGTAATGAGCAGTTCTTC | CASSSFSGSNEQFF
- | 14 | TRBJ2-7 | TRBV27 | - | TGTGCCAGCAGCTACGACAGGAACTCCTACGAGCAGTACTTC | CASSYDRNSYEQYF
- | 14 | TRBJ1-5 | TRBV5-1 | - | TGCGCCAGCAGTGTGGACTCTTCTAGTAAGCCCCAGCATTTT | CASSVDSSSKPQHF
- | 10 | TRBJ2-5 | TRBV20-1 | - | TGCAGTGTATCAGAAGAGACCCAGTACTTC | CSVSEETQYF
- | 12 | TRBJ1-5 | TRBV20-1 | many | TGCAGTGCGGAGCCAGGTGATCAGCCCCAGCATTTT | CSAEPGDQPQHF
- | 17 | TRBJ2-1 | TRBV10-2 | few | TGCGCCAGCAGTGAAGTCGCGGGCTCAAGTACTAGGAATGAGCAGTTCTTC | CASSEVAGSSTRNEQFF
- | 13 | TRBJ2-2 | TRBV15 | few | TGTGCCACCAGCAGAGCCCACACCGGGGAGCTGTTTTTT | CATSRAHTGELFF
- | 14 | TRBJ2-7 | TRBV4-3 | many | TGCGCCAGCAGCCAAGATTTTAGAAGGGGCGAGCAGTACTTC | CASSQDFRRGEQYF
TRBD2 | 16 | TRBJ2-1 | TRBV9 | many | TGTGCCAGCAGCGCGGGGGGACTAGCGGGACTAGGAGAGCAGTTCTTC | CASSAGGLAGLGEQFF
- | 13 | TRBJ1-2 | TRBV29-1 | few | TGCAGCGTTGTTTTGGACACAGCCCCTGGCTACACCTTC | CSVVLDTAPGYTF
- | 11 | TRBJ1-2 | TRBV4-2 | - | TGTGCCAGCAGAGCCATGGGAGACTACACCTTC | CASRAMGDYTF
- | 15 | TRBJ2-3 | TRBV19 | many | TGTGCCAGTAGCAGGACTATCATCGGCACAGATACGCAGTATTTT | CASSRTIIGTDTQYF
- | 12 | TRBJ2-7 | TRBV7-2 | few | TGTGCCAGCAGCTTTTCTAGTGCCGAGCAGTACTTC | CASSFSSAEQYF
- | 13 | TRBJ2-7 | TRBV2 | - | TGTGCCAGCTTACAGGGATCAAATTCCGGGCAGTACTTC | CASLQGSNSGQYF
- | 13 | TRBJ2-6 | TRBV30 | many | TGTGCCTGGAGTCGGGCTGGGGCCAACGTCCTGACTTTC | CAWSRAGANVLTF
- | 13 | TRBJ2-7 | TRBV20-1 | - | TGCAGTGTAAGGGATTGGGGCGACGACGAGCAGTACTTC | CSVRDWGDDEQYF
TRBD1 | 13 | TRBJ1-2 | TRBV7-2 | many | TGTGCCAGCAGCACGCGGACAGGGGAAGGCTACACCTTC | CASSTRTGEGYTF
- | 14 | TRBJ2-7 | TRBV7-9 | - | TGTGCCAGCAGCCTCGACGGTTTCTCCTACGAGCAGTACTTC | CASSLDGFSYEQYF
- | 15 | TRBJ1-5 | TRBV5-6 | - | TGTGCCAGCAGCTTGCCAGCTACTAGCAATCAGCCCCAGCATTTT | CASSLPATSNQPQHF
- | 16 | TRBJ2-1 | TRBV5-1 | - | TGCGCCAGCAGCTTTACCCTAGCGAAAACCTACAATGAGCAGTTCTTC | CASSFTLAKTYNEQFF
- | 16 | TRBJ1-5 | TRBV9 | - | TGTGCCAGCAGCGTAGAGTCGGAGAATAGCAATCAGCCCCAGCATTTT | CASSVESENSNQPQHF
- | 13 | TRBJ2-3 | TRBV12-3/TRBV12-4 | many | TGTGCCAGCATGACGGGAAGCACAGATACGCAGTATTTT | CASMTGSTDTQYF
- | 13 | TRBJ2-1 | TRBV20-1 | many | TGCAGTGCTAGCGGGACCCCTCCCAATGAGCAGTTCTTC | CSASGTPPNEQFF
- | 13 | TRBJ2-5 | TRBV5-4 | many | TGTGCCAGCAGCTTGATACAGCAAGAGACCCAGTACTTC | CASSLIQQETQYF
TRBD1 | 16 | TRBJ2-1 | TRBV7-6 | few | TGTGCCAGCAGCTCACCCCGGACAGGGGGTTGGAATGAGCAGTTCTTC | CASSSPRTGGWNEQFF
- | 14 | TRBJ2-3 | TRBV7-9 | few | TGTGCCAGCAGCTTAGCTTTGGATGAAGATACGCAGTATTTT | CASSLALDEDTQYF
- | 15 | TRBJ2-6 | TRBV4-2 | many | TGTGCCAGCAGCCAAACAGGCTCTGGGGCCAACGTCCTGACTTTC | CASSQTGSGANVLTF
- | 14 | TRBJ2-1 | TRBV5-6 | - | TGTGCCAGCAGCCCGTCGGGTCCGTTGAATGAGCAGTTCTTC | CASSPSGPLNEQFF
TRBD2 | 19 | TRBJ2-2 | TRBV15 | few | TGTGCCACCAGCAGAGGGACTTCAGGACTAGCGGGGACCACCGGGGAGCTGTTTTTT | CATSRGTSGLAGTTGELFF
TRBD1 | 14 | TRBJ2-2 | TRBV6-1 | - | TGTGCCAGCAGAAGGGACAGGGTACCCGGGGAGCTGTTTTTT | CASRRDRVPGELFF
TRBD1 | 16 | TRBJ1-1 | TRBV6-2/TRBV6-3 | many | TGTGCCAGCAGCAGGACTGGGACAGGGTCAAAGACTGAAGCTTTCTTT | CASSRTGTGSKTEAFF
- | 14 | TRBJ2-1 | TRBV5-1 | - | TGCGCCAGCAGCTTGGTTCAGGGTAGCAATGAGCAGTTCTTC | CASSLVQGSNEQFF
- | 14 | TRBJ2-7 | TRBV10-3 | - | TGTGCCATCGGCCTAGCGGACAGGGCCTACGAGCAGTACTTC | CAIGLADRAYEQYF
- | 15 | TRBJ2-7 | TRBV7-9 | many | TGTGCCAGCAGCTTAGAGGGTAGCGGACTGGTCGAGCAGTACTTC | CASSLEGSGLVEQYF
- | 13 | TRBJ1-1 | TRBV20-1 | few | TGCAGTGCTAGTTCGGGGCGCGGCTTTGAAGCTTTCTTT | CSASSGRGFEAFF
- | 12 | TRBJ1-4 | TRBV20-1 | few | TGCAGTGCTAGAGGGGGGTCTGAAAAACTGTTTTTT | CSARGGSEKLFF
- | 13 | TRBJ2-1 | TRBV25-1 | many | TGTGCCAGCAGTGGAGTGGGTCGCGATGAGCAGTTCTTC | CASSGVGRDEQFF
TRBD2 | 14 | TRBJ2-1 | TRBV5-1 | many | TGCGCCAGCAGCTTAGGTAGCGGGAGTAATGAGCAGTTCTTC | CASSLGSGSNEQFF
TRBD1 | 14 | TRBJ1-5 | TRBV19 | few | TGTGCCAGTAGTATAACAGGGGGGGTGCAGCCCCAGCATTTT | CASSITGGVQPQHF
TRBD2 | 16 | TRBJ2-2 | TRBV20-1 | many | TGCAGTGCTAGTATTCCAGCTAGCGGTAACACCGGGGAGCTGTTTTTT | CSASIPASGNTGELFF
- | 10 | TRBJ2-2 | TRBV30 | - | TGTGCCTATGATACCGGGGAGCTGTTTTTT | CAYDTGELFF
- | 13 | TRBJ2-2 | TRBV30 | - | TGTGCCTGGAGGGGTGTTCGCACCGGGGAGCTGTTTTTT | CAWRGVRTGELFF
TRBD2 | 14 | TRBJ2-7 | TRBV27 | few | TGTGCCAGCAAATTCGGGACTAGCTCCTACGAGCAGTACTTC | CASKFGTSSYEQYF
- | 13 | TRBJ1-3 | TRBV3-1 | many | TGTGCCAGCAGCCGGACAGCTCCAAACACCATATATTTT | CASSRTAPNTIYF
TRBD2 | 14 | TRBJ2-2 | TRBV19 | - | TGTGCCAGCCGGACTAGCGGGACTACCGGGGAGCTGTTTTTT | CASRTSGTTGELFF
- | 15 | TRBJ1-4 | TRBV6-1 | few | TGTGCCAGCACCCCCTCCGGGGGTTTTCATGAAAAACTGTTTTTT | CASTPSGGFHEKLFF
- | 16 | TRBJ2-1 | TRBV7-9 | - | TGTGCCAGCAGATCTTTGTCCTTTGCGCTGAACAATGAGCAGTTCTTC | CASRSLSFALNNEQFF
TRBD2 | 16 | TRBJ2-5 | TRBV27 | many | TGTGCCAGCAGTTCGCCCCTCACTAGCGGGAGAAAGACCCAGTACTTC | CASSSPLTSGRKTQYF